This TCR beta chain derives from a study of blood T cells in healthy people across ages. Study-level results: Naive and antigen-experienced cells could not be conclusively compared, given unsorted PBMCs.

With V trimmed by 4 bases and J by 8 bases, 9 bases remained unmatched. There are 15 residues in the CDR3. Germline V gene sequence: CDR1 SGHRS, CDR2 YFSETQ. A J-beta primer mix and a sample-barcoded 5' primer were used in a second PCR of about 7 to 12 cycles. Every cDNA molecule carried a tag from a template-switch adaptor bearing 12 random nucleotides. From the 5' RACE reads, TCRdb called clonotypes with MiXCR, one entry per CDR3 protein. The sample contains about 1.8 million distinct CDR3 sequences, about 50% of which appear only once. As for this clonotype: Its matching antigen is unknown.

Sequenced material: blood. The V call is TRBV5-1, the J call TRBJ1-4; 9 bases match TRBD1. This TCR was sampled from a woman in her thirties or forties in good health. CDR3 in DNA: TGCGCCAGCAGCATGAGGACAGGGGTGAGCGAAAAACTGTTTTTT. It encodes CASSMRTGVSEKLFF.